The 20 T cell receptor beta chains below all came from one sample that was sequenced in a study of shared clonotypes between healthy human individuals. Libraries were prepared by immunoSEQ multiplex PCR; TCRdb keeps only in-frame clonotypes and omits some of them. The table lists about 2.3 million clones, around 92% of them singletons. Sequencing was done on a sample of naive CD4+ T cells from PBMCs. Subset given: CD45RA+ positively selected. These receptors all stem from a young man in good health. Some clones in this sample may be carry-over from other donors' samples.

The rearrangement joins TRBV28 to TRBJ1-1; no firm D call. CDR3 size: 16 residues. Germline V gives CDR1 MDHEN, CDR2 SYDVKM. The V gene lost 6 bases and the J gene lost 0 bases, with 17 bases spanning the gap. CDR3 bases: TGTGCCAGCAGCCCCCCCGAGGGCCCAATGAACACTGAAGCTTTCTTT. The encoded protein is CASSPPEGPMNTEAFF.

The V and J genes are TRBV5-1 and TRBJ1-2, with D maybe TRBD1 (5 bases). Looked up from germline, CDR1 is SGHRS and CDR2 is YFSETQ. Deletions cut 4 bases from V and 6 bases from J, with 19 bases between. The CDR3 runs to 15 residues. CDR3 in DNA: TGCGCCAGCAGCCCACGAGACGGGGGAAGGGATGGCTACACCTTC. As protein: CASSPRDGGRDGYTF.

V gene TRBV28 combines with J gene TRBJ2-7, with D perhaps TRBD1 (5 bases). The length of the CDR3 is 15 residues. Germline V lookup: CDR1 MDHEN, CDR2 SYDVKM. V lost 2 bases, J lost 2 bases, and 13 bases lay in between. CDR3 sequence reads: CASSLRPGLAYEQYF. The DNA of the CDR3 is TGTGCCAGCAGTTTAAGGCCAGGGCTCGCCTACGAGCAGTACTTC.

On this clone itself: Within the sample, other DNA sequences also encode this same CDR3. The V and J genes are TRBV7-2 and TRBJ2-5, with D unclear. The CDR3 has 11 residues. V was cut by 1 base and J by 5 bases, with 2 bases left in between. From germline, CDR1 is SGHTA and CDR2 FQGNSA. The CDR3 nucleotides are TGTGCCAGCAGCTTAGTTGAGACCCAGTACTTC. It encodes CASSLVETQYF.

The chain joins TRBV7-9 to TRBJ2-4; D may be TRBD1 (6 bases). Germline CDR1 reads SEHNR; CDR2 reads FQNEAQ (reference sequence). The CDR3 has 13 residues. V was shortened by 5 bases and J by 9 bases, with 14 bases between the two germline ends. The CDR3 reads CASSQGHPSIQYF. Here the CDR3 DNA reads TGTGCCAGCAGCCAGGGACACCCGAGCATTCAGTACTTC.

J is TRBJ2-1 and V is TRBV6-1; TRBD2 matches at 7 bases. The CDR3 has 15 residues. J lost 4 bases, V lost 4 bases, and 7 bases had no gene match. The V gene's germline CDR1 is MNHNS and CDR2 SASEGT. CDR3 sequence: CASSVSGTTYNEQFF. CDR3 bases: TGTGCCAGCAGTGTCTCCGGGACTACTTACAATGAGCAGTTCTTC.

DNA for the CDR3: TGTGCCAGCAGCTTAGGGCCTAGCGGGAGGCCCTTCTCCTACGAGCAGTACTTC. This gives the protein CASSLGPSGRPFSYEQYF. The rearrangement joins TRBV5-5 to TRBJ2-7; 11 nucleotides match TRBD2. The V gene's germline CDR1 is SGHKS and CDR2 YYEKEE (reference sequence). Unmatched junction bases numbered 10, after V lost 2 bases and J lost 0 bases. CDR3 length equals 18 residues.

This chain joins TRBV27 and TRBJ1-2; no definite D call. This CDR3 region has 15 residues. Between the trimmed V and J ends, which lost 2 bases and 2 bases, there was a span of 12 bases. CDR1 and CDR2 from the germline V gene are MNHEY and SMNVEV (reference sequence). The chain's CDR3 is CASSLDASRNYGYTF. In DNA form, the CDR3 reads TGTGCCAGCAGTTTAGACGCCAGCAGAAACTATGGCTACACCTTC.

The chain has TRBV27 and TRBJ2-7, with D hard to call. CDR1 is MNHEY and CDR2 is SMNVEV in the germline V gene (reference sequence). V shed 1 base and J shed 0 bases, with 10 bases lying between them. This CDR3 contains 15 residues. CDR3 sequence (DNA): TGTGCCAGCAGTTTATATTTAGGGCTCTCCTACGAGCAGTACTTC. Translated: CASSLYLGLSYEQYF.

The rearrangement uses TRBV5-6 and TRBJ2-1, with 9 bases aligning to TRBD1. CDR1 is SGHDT, CDR2 YYEEEE, per germline. Germline trimming cut 2 bases from V and 4 bases from J; bases unmatched to any gene: 13. The CDR3 spans 18 residues. The CDR3 region is CASSFSRWDRDYYNEQFF. DNA for the CDR3: TGTGCCAGCAGCTTCTCCCGATGGGACAGGGACTATTACAATGAGCAGTTCTTC.

This clone was picked up a small number of times. This CDR3 is also generated by other DNA sequences in the sample. V gene TRBV5-4 combines with J gene TRBJ1-1, with D possibly being TRBD1 (6 bases). The germline V gene has CDR1 SGHNT and CDR2 YYREEE (reference sequence). This CDR3 has 15 amino acids. V shed 2 bases and J shed 1 base, with 12 bases lying between them. CDR3 amino acids: CASSFQGRGNTEAFF. The CDR3 DNA sequence: TGTGCCAGCAGCTTCCAGGGGCGGGGGAACACTGAAGCTTTCTTT.

The chain employs TRBV5-1 and TRBJ2-3; D possibly corresponds to TRBD2 (6 bases). V was clipped by 2 bases and J by 0 bases, with 22 bases between them. Germline V gene sequence: CDR1 SGHRS, CDR2 YFSETQ. The length of the CDR3 is 19 residues. The CDR3 nucleotides read TGCGCCAGCAGCTTTCCTCCCCTGACTAGTCGCCGAAGCACAGATACGCAGTATTTT. Residues: CASSFPPLTSRRSTDTQYF. Combining the CDR3 with reference TRBV5-1 and TRBJ2-3 gives the whole variable domain KAGVTQTPRYLIKTRGQQVTLSCSPISGHRSVSWYQQTPGQGLQFLFEYFSETQRNKGNFPGRFSGRQFSNSRSEMNVSTLELGDSALYLCASSFPPLTSRRSTDTQYFGPGTRLTVL.

The V gene is TRBV5-1, the J gene TRBJ2-2; 7 bases line up with TRBD2. The CDR3 sequence is 14 residues long. J gave up 7 bases and V 4 bases, and 7 bases lay outside the gene matches. Germline assignment: CDR1 SGHRS and CDR2 YFSETQ. CDR3 coding DNA: TGCGCCAGCAGCAAAGACCGGGAGGACGGGGAGCTGTTTTTT. Residues: CASSKDREDGELFF.

The J gene is TRBJ2-3, the V gene TRBV7-2; TRBD1 agrees at 8 bases. Looked up from germline, CDR1 is SGHTA and CDR2 is FQGNSA. The V and J ends lost 3 bases and 6 bases, in that order; junction bases with no gene match: 8. The CDR3 runs to 15 residues. The chain's CDR3 is CASSFIGTGGDTQYF. CDR3 nucleotides: TGTGCCAGCAGCTTTATCGGGACAGGAGGCGATACGCAGTATTTT.

The chain links TRBV5-1 to TRBJ1-4; perhaps TRBD1 as D (6 bases). The CDR3 totals 15 residues. V gave up 4 bases and J gave up 5 bases, with 15 bases separating them. The germline CDR1 and CDR2 sequences are SGHRS and YFSETQ. The DNA of the CDR3 is TGCGCCAGCAGCCTGGAAGGGGGAGTAAATGAAAAACTGTTTTTT. Translating it yields CASSLEGGVNEKLFF.

Turning to this clone: Different DNA sequences within this sample yield the same CDR3. This chain connects TRBV20-1 to TRBJ2-1; D unclear. This CDR3 is built from 11 residues. Trimming cost V 5 bases and J 2 bases, with 4 bases left between them. Germline V CDR1 and CDR2: DFQATT, SNEGSKA (reference sequence). The CDR3 reads CSARPYNEQFF. Here the CDR3 DNA reads TGCAGTGCTCGCCCCTACAATGAGCAGTTCTTC.

This chain uses TRBV5-3 with TRBJ2-1; 10 bases agree with TRBD1. TRBV5-3 is filed as an ORF, its function uncertain. Germline trimming cut 5 bases from V and 3 bases from J; bases unmatched to any gene: 11. This CDR3 region has 17 residues. The CDR3 loop is CARRRDRGGVGYNEQFF. CDR3 DNA sequence: TGTGCCAGAAGGCGGGACAGGGGAGGAGTGGGCTACAATGAGCAGTTCTTC.

This chain links TRBV7-3 with TRBJ2-3, with unresolved D. The CDR3 has 14 amino acids. V was clipped by 6 bases and J by 6 bases, with 16 bases between them. Looked up from germline, CDR1 is SGHTA and CDR2 is FQGTGA. The CDR3 loop reads CASSLGREPDTQYF. The CDR3 DNA sequence: TGTGCCAGCAGTCTTGGACGAGAGCCGGATACGCAGTATTTT. Full variable domain (rest looked up from reference TRBV7-3 and TRBJ2-3): GAGVSQTPSNKVTEKGKYVELRCDPISGHTALYWYRQSLGQGPEFLIYFQGTGAADDSGLPNDRFFAVRPEGSVSTLKIQRTERGDSAVYLCASSLGREPDTQYFGPGTRLTVL.

The chain joins TRBV27 to TRBJ1-2, with 11 bases that match TRBD1. Germline V gene data show CDR1 as MNHEY and CDR2 as SMNVEV (reference sequence). Losses at the gene ends were 6 bases for V and 6 bases for J; bases not matched to a gene: 12. The length of the CDR3 is 16 residues. The CDR3 loop reads CASSRLVGQGAHGYTF. The DNA of the CDR3 is TGTGCCAGCAGCCGACTCGTTGGACAGGGGGCGCATGGCTACACCTTC.

The chain has TRBV29-1 and TRBJ2-2; either TRBD1 or TRBD2 may supply D (9 bases each). The CDR3 is 17 residues long. V was pared by 4 bases and J by 8 bases, with 26 bases between. The V gene's germline CDR1 is SQVTM and CDR2 ANQGSEA. The DNA of the CDR3 is TGCAGCGTTGGGGACAGGGAGCGCGGGAGGGCCAAAGGGGAGCTGTTTTTT. This gives the protein CSVGDRERGRAKGELFF.